Sequencing of this T cell receptor (beta chain) was carried out in a study of blood T cell repertoires in COVID-19. Overall study: Sites across the United States, Italy and Spain contributed samples from acute and convalescent COVID-19. T cells, B-cell-depleted T cells, or PBMCs provided the cDNA or gDNA that served as material.

Original handling: Amplification from reference gene primers served as the basis for estimated nucleated cell counts. Only in-frame clones appear in the TCRdb table, and some are missing; sequencing was by immunoSEQ multiplex PCR. The DNA gave D and trimming, while V, J and clone size come from that table. The profile shows 55,000 to 65,000 clones, 65% to 85% of them singletons. Looked up from germline, CDR1 is SNHLY and CDR2 is FYNNEI. CDR3 length: 12 residues. V lost 6 bases and J lost 0, with 6 bases in between. This clone was recorded only once. The J gene is TRBJ2-7, the V gene TRBV2; D uncertain. The TCR was taken from a human donor in a cohort sampled during active COVID-19. The sequencing sample was made of peripheral blood. CDR3 in DNA: TGTGCCAGCAGCCGTAGCTCCTACGAGCAGTACTTC. Translation: CASSRSSYEQYF.